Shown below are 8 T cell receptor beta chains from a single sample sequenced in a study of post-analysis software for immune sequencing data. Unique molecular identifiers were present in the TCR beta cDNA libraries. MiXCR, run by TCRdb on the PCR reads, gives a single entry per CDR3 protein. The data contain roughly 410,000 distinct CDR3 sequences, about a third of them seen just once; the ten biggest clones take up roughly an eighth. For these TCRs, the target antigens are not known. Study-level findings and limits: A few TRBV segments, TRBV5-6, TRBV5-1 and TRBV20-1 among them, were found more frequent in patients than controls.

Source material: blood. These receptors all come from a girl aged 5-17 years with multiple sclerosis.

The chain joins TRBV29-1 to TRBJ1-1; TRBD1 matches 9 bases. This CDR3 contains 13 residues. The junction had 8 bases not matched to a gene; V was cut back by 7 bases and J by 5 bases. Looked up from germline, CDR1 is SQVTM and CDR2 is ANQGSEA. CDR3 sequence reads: CSARGQGITEAFF. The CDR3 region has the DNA TGCAGCGCGAGGGGACAGGGAATTACTGAAGCTTTCTTT.

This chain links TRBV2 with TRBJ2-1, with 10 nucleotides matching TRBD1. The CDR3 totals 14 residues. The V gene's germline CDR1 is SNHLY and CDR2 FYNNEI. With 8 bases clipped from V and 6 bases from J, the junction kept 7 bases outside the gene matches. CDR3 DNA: TGTGCCAGCCAGGACAGGGGGTGGGGCAATGAGCAGTTCTTC. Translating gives CASQDRGWGNEQFF.

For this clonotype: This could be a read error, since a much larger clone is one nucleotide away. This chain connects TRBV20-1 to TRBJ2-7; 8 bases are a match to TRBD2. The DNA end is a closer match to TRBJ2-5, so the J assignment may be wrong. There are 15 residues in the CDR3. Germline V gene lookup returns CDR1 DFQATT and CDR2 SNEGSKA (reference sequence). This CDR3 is CSARDVAAGVETQYF. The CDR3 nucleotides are TGCAGTGCTAGAGATGTTGCAGCGGGGGTGGAGACCCAGTACTTC.

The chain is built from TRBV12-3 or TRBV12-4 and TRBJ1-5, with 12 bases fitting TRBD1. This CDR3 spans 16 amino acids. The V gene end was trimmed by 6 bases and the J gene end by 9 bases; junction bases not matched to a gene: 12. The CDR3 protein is CASSPGTGGPIRPQHF. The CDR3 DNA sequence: TGTGCCAGCAGCCCCGGGACAGGGGGCCCGATCCGGCCCCAGCATTTT.

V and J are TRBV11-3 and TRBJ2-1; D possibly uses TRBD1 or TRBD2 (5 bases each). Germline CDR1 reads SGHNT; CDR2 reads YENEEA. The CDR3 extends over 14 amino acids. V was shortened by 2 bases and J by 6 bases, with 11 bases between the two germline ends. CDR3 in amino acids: CASSLFGTTNEQFF. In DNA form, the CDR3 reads TGTGCCAGCAGCTTATTTGGGACGACCAATGAGCAGTTCTTC. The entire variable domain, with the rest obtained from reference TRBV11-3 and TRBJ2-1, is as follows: EAGVVQSPRYKIIEKKQPVAFWCNPISGHNTLYWYLQNLGQGPELLIRYENEEAVDDSQLPKDRFSAERLKGVDSTLKIQPAELGDSAVYLCASSLFGTTNEQFFGPGTRLTVL.

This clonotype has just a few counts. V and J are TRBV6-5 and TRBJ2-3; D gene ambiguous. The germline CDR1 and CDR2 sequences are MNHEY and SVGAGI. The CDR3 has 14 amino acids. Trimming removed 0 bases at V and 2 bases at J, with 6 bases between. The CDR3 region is CASSYSWPTDTQYF. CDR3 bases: TGTGCCAGCAGTTACTCATGGCCCACAGATACGCAGTATTTT.

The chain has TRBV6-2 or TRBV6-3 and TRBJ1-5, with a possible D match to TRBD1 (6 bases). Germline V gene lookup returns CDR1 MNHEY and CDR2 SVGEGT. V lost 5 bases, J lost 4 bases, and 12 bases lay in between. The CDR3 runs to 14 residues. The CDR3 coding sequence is TGTGCCAGCAGTGACGGGGGGGCGAATCAGCCCCAGCATTTT. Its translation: CASSDGGANQPQHF.

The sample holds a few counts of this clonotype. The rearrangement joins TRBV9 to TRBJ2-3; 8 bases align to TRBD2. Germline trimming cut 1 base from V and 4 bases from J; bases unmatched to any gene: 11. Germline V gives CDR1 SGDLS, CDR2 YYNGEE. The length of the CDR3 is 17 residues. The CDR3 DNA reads TGTGCCAGCAGCGTAAATGCCCTGCGGGGGGTAGCAGATACGCAGTATTTT. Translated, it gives CASSVNALRGVADTQYF.